This TCR beta chain was retrieved from a study of blood T cell repertoires in COVID-19 (dated by TCRdb to about 2020). Notes on the research overall: Samples covering the acute and convalescent phases of COVID-19 were provided by collaborators in the United States, Italy and Spain. The prospective study material was composed of cDNA or gDNA derived from T cells, B-cell-depleted T cells, or PBMCs. Subjects who had been exposed to COVID-19, were actively infected with it, or had recovered from it provided the deeply sampled blood TCRbeta repertoires that made up the dataset. The repertoires were released in a freely available public database intended as a resource for research on the immune response to SARS-CoV-2. The samples were drawn from two sources: the first 160 participants of the ongoing ImmuneRACE study, and 1,254 subjects contributed by 6 global collaborators. A de-identified subject ID, COVID-19 status, age in years and sex were almost always included in the sample metadata. HLA class I and class II types, where available, came from metadata supplied by the sample provider rather than from assay-based typing.

The germline V gene encodes CDR1 SGHTA and CDR2 FQGNSA. Clipping removes 5 bases from V and 2 bases from J, with 12 as the unmatched junction base count. Its CDR3 holds 19 amino acids, cysteine through phenylalanine. The kept DNA is CDR3 alone, 57 bases in frame from the first base. About this clone: Its antigen is not yet known. No much larger clone is present one base from it, and per-base qualities are unavailable.

Study-level results and caveats: The quantity of clinical and demographic metadata differed by source and by participant and was supplied without curation.

TCRbeta CDR3 regions were amplified from genomic DNA by means of the immunoSEQ Assay, a bias-controlled multiplex PCR. In the source study's methods: The number of nucleated cells in each sample was estimated by amplification of reference gene primers within the assay. Sequence reads were collapsed and filtered to measure the absolute abundance of every unique TCRbeta CDR3 rearrangement. Productive Simpson clonality was computed per sample as the square root of Simpson's diversity index over productive rearrangements. Here the immuneACCESS table is served through TCRdb, limited to in-frame sequences with V and J called. Missing clones are a known gap in these copies; in checked studies unresolved V genes cover under half, and the rest lacks a known reason. V and J calls and clone size are given by that table; D and trimming were obtained from the DNA. Recorded for this sample are 260,000 or so clones; around 90% of them occurred a single time. The ten biggest clones cover around 2.6% of the sample.

Participants in the prospective study were aged about 18 to 95 years, lived in some 24 United States geographic areas, and enrolled through a virtual design. Cohort assignment in the prospective study relied on participant-reported clinical history from a screening survey and a study questionnaire. Mobile phlebotomists in the prospective study collected whole blood, serum and a nasopharyngeal or oropharyngeal swab from every participant. Additional blood draws and questionnaires over an approximately two-month period could optionally be provided by prospective study participants. Before DNA extraction, blood samples from the prospective study were shipped at room temperature or frozen.

This clonotype was obtained from a woman under 40 with acute COVID-19. The sequenced sample consisted of PBMCs or T cells enriched from blood (not recorded which). The chain employs TRBV7-2 and TRBJ2-6; the junction holds 10 bases that match TRBD1. The base sequence is TGTGCCAGCAGCGTAAGAGGGACAGGGGTCTCCCCTGGGGCCAACGTCCTGACTTTC. Translated, it reads CASSVRGTGVSPGANVLTF.